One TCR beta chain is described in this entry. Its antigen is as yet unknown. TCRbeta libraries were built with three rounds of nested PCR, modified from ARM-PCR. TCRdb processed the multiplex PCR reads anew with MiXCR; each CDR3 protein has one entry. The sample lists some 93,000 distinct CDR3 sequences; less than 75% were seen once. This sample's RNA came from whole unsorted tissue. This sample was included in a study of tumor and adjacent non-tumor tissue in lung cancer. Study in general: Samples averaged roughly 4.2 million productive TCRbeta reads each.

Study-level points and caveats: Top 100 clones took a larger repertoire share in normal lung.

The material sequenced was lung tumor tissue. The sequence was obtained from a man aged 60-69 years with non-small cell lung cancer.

Written as DNA, the CDR3 is TGTGCCAGCAGTTTATCGTCCCGACTAGCGGGGTCCTACGAGCAGTACTTC. This sequence encodes CASSLSSRLAGSYEQYF. V and J are TRBV27 and TRBJ2-7; 11 bases are shared with TRBD2. Unmatched junction bases numbered 5, after V lost 0 bases and J lost 1 base. The CDR3 is made up of 17 amino acids. CDR1 and CDR2 from the germline V gene are MNHEY and SMNVEV (reference sequence).